Shown below are 3 T cell receptor beta chains from a single sample sequenced in a study of blood T cell repertoires in COVID-19. Here immunoSEQ multiplex PCR was the method, and the copy in TCRdb shows in-frame clones only, minus some. The table includes 87,000 or so clones, roughly 80% detected once. The sequenced sample consisted of peripheral blood. Receptors originate from a woman of 80 years or more with active or convalescent COVID-19.

This sequence joins TRBV10-3 and TRBJ2-2; 7 bases agree with TRBD2. Germline-derived CDR1 and CDR2 are ENHRY and SYGVKD. The CDR3 totals 16 residues. With 6 bases clipped from V and 1 base from J, the junction kept 8 bases outside the gene matches. CDR3 loop: CAISEQASGNTGELFF. CDR3 bases: TGTGCCATCAGCGAGCAAGCTAGCGGGAACACCGGGGAGCTGTTTTTT.

V is TRBV2 and J is TRBJ1-2; 9 bases map to TRBD1. Germline-derived CDR1 and CDR2 are SNHLY and FYNNEI. The length of the CDR3 is 15 residues. The CDR3 DNA follows: TGTGTGCAAAGCGCACCACGGACAGGGGCCTATGGCTACACCTTC. Protein product: CVQSAPRTGAYGYTF.

The chain employs TRBV29-1 and TRBJ1-2; 9 positions agree with TRBD1. Germline lookup yields CDR1 SQVTM and CDR2 ANQGSEA. With V trimmed by 5 bases and J by 5 bases, 12 bases remained unmatched. The CDR3 has 15 residues. In DNA form, the CDR3 reads TGCAGCGTTCTCCGGTCGGGACAGGGCGGGTATGGCTACACCTTC. Translated, it gives CSVLRSGQGGYGYTF.